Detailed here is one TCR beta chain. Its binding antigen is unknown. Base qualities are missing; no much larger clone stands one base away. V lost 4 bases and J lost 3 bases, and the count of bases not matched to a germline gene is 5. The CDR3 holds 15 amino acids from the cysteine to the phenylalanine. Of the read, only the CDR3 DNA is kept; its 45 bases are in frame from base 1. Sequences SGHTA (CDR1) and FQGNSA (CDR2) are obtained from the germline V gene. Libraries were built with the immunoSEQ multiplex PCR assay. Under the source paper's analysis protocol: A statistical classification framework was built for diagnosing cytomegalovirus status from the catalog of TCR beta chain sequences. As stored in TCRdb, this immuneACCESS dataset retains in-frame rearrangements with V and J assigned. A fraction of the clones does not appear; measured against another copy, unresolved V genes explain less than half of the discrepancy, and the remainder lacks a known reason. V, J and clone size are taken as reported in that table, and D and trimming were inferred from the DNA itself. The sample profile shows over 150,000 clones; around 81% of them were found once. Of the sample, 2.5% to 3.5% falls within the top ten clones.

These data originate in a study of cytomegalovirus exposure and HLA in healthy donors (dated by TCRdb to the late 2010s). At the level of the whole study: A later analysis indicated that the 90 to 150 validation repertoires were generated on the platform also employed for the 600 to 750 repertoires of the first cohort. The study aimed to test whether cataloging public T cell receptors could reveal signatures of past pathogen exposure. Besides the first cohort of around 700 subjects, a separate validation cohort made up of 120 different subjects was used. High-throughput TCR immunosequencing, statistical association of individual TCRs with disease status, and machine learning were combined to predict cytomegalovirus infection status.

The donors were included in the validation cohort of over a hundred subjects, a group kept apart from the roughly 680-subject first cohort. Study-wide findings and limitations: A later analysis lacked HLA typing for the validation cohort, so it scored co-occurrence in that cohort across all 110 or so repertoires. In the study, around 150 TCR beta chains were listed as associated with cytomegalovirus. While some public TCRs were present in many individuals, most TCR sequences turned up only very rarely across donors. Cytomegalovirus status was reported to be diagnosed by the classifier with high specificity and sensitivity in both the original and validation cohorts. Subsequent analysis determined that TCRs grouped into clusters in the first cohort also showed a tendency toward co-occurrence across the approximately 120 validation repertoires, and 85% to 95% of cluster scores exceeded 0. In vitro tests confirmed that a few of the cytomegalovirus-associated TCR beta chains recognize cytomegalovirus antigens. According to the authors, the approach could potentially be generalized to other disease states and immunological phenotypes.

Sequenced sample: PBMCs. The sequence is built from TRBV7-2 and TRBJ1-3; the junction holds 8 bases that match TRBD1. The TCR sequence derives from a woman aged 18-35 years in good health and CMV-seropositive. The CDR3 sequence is CASSSFTGGGNTIYF. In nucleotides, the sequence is TGTGCCAGCAGCTCATTTACAGGGGGTGGAAACACCATATATTTT.